The text below deals with one TCR beta chain. The antigen it recognizes is unknown. No quality values exist for individual bases; no much larger clone is one base distant. Using the deep immunoSEQ assay, multiplex PCR amplified TCR CDR3 regions from genomic DNA. Extracted genomic DNA from each cell subset was spread evenly across all wells of several immunoSEQ 96-well plates, with each plate serving as a replicate. For sorted subsets, around 200 ng genomic DNA, equal to about 30,000 T cell genomes, was loaded into each replicate PCR. Purified libraries were quantified with a Qubit 3.0 fluorometer, sized on a Bioanalyzer 2100, and re-quantified with the KAPA Library Quantification kit. Every immunoSEQ 96-well plate was sequenced on a separate single-read 150-cycle Illumina NextSeq 550 flow cell. Processing in the source paper ran as follows. The immunoSEQ output contained only junctional sequences without quality scores, so filtering could not match that applied to full-length reads. To assign V/J genes and CDR3, sequences were annotated against IMGT germline references using PyIR, a Python wrapper for IgBLAST v1.9. Any read was removed if the V/J assignment was weak (E-value above 1e-6), the CDR3 was missing, or the read contained stop codons, out-of-frame junctions, or ambiguous translated residues. V3J clonotypes were defined as sequences sharing the same inferred V gene, J gene, and CDR3 amino acid sequence. Percentage overlap between repertoires was computed as shared unique clonotypes divided by the size of the smaller repertoire. RTK rarefaction, the Chao1 estimator, and Recon v2.1 estimates of unobserved clonotypes were used to assess repertoire richness. For all TCRbeta clonotypes obtained by the gDNA method from a handful of donors, generation probabilities were computed with OLGA. TCRdb carries this immuneACCESS record with in-frame sequences only. Its versions omit some clonotypes, under half of them owing to an unresolved V gene in the studies checked, with the rest unexplained. V and J calls and clone size are copied from that table; D and trimming were computed from the DNA. This sample comprises about 2.3 million clones, 93% of them detected only once. The ten largest clones represent about 0.41% of the sample.

Trimming at the junction amounts to 1 base on V and 2 bases on J, and the germline ends lie 11 bases apart. The CDR3 goes from the cysteine to the phenylalanine over 15 residues. Only the CDR3 DNA is retained, 45 bases long and in frame from the first base. CDR1 and CDR2 are read off the germline V gene (reference sequence) as SGHNT and YYREEE. Healthy HIV-negative adults with no recently reported acute infections or vaccinations were included as donors. Only Caucasian adults living in Nashville, Tennessee, USA were represented among the donors. CD4+ T cells were enriched by magnetic negative selection; naive cells were then positively selected on CD45RA, and the negative fraction formed the memory subset. Blood was collected by leukapheresis, and PBMCs were isolated by Ficoll-Histopaque density gradient centrifugation and then cryopreserved in liquid nitrogen vapor phase. Analytical flow cytometry was used to check the purity and quantity of each magnetically sorted T cell population. From each sorted fraction, genomic DNA was isolated and quantified by UV absorbance on a Nanodrop 2000c.

The sample comes from a study of shared clonotypes between healthy human individuals (dated by TCRdb to 2020 to 2021). Notes on the research overall: Three men and two women, aged 18 to 49 years, made up the cohort. For each donor, CD4 naive and CD4 memory were each run on three plates, CD8 naive on two plates, and CD8 memory on one plate. Per donor, leukapheresis produced somewhere between about 0.8 and 9 billion PBMCs. To increase sequencing depth and limit assay-specific biases, different laboratories used diverse techniques to prepare libraries and sequence TCR repertoires. The study deeply sequenced blood TCR repertoires of five healthy adults to estimate repertoire size and the extent of clonotype sharing between individuals.

Study-wide findings and limitations: Across a few donors, around 5.4% of naive CD4, roughly 3.5% of naive CD8, around 2.5% of memory CD4, and approximately 0.42% of memory CD8 clonotypes were shared. Higher generation probabilities were observed for clonotypes shared by all four sorted-subset donors than for non-shared clonotypes. Based on pairwise subsampling, the degree of clonotype sharing among donors was expected to be affected by sequencing depth. Because the study included a small number of donors, the genetic and exposure-history diversity represented was limited. Sampling was restricted to blood, and TCR repertoires in tissues likely differ from the TCR repertoires found in blood. Incomplete sequencing was indicated by rarefaction of sorted-subset datasets, despite the large sequencing depth. Estimated clonotype richness was generally larger for naive than for memory subsets.

The chain joins TRBV5-4 to TRBJ2-3; no D gene can be assigned with confidence. What was sequenced was naive CD4+ T cells from PBMCs. Sample cell subset or site, as interpreted from the label and publication: CD45RA+ positively selected. This TCR was recovered from a man aged 18-30 years in good health. Some clones in this sample may be carry-over from other donors' samples. The encoded CDR3 is CASSLSPEYTDTQYF. Read as DNA, the sequence is TGTGCCAGCAGCTTGTCACCGGAATACACAGATACGCAGTATTTT.